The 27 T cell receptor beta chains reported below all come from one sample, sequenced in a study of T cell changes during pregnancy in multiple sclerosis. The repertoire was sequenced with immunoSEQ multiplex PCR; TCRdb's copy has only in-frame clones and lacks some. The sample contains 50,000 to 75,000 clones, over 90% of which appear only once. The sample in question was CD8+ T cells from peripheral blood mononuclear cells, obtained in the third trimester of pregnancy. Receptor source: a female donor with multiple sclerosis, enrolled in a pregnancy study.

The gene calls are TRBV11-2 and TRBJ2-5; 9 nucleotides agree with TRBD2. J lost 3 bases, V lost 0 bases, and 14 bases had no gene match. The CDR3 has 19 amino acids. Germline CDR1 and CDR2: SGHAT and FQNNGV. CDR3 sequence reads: CASSLEEVFVAGAKETQYF. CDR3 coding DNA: TGTGCCAGCAGCTTAGAGGAGGTCTTTGTAGCGGGGGCCAAAGAGACCCAGTACTTC.

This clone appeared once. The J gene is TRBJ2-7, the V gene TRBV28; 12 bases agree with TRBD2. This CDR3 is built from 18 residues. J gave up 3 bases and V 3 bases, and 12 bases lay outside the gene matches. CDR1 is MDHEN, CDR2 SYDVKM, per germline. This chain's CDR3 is CASSFRGGLAGLNYEQYF. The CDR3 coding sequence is TGTGCCAGCAGTTTTCGAGGGGGACTAGCGGGCCTAAACTACGAGCAGTACTTC.

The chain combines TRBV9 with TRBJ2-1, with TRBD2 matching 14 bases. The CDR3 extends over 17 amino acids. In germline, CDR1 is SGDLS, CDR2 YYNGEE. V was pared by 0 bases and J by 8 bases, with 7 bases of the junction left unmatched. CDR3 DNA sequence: TGTGCCAGCAGCGTAGGAGGGGGACTAGCGGGAGTCTATGAGCAGTTCTTC. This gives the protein CASSVGGGLAGVYEQFF.

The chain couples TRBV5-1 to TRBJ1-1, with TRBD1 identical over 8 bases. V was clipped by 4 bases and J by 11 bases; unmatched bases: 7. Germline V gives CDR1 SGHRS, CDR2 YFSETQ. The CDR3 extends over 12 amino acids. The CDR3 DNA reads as TGCGCCAGCAGCGCGGACAGGGCAAAGGCTTTCTTT. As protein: CASSADRAKAFF.

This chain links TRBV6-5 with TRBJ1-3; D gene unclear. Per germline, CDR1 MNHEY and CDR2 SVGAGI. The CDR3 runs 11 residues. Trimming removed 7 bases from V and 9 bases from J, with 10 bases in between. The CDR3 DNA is TGTGCCAGCAAGACGGGAGGCACCATATATTTT. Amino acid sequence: CASKTGGTIYF.

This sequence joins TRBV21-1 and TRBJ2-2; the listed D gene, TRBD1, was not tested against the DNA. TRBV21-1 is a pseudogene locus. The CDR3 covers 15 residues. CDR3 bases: TGTGCCAGCAGGCCGTCAGGGATAAACACCGGGGAGCTGTTTTTT. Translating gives CASRPSGINTGELFF.

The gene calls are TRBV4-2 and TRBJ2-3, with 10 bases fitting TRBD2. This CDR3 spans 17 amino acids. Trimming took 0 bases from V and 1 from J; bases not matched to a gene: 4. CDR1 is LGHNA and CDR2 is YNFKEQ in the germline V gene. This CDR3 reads CASSQEIAGGRTDTQYF. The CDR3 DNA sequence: TGTGCCAGCAGCCAAGAAATAGCGGGAGGTCGCACAGATACGCAGTATTTT.

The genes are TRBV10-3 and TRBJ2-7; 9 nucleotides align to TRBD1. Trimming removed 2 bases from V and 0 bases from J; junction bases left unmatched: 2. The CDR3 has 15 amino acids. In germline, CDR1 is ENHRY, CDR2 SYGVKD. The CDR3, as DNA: TGTGCCATCAGTGAGAGGGACAGGGCCTCCTACGAGCAGTACTTC. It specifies CAISERDRASYEQYF.

CDR3 in DNA: TGTGCCAGCAGCTTAACAGGGGTCACTGAAGCTTTCTTT. It codes for CASSLTGVTEAFF. The chain is built from TRBV11-1 and TRBJ1-1, with 7 positions matching TRBD1. The CDR3 totals 13 residues. In germline, CDR1 is SGHAT, CDR2 FQDESV (reference sequence). V lost 2 bases to trimming and J lost 4 bases; unmatched junction nucleotides: 1.

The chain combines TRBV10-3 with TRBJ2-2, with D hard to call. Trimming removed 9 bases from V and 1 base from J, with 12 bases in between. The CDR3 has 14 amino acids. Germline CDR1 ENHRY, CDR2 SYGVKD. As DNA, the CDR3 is TGTGCCATTTCCGAACGGGTGAACACCGGGGAGCTGTTTTTT. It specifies CAISERVNTGELFF.

The CDR3: CATSRPYRGLGSNYGYTF. In DNA, the CDR3 is TGTGCCACCAGCAGACCGTACAGGGGTTTAGGTTCGAACTATGGCTACACCTTC. V gene TRBV15 combines with J gene TRBJ1-2; 7 bases align to TRBD1. Germline values: CDR1 LNHNV, CDR2 YYDKDF (reference sequence). The V segment lost 2 bases and the J segment 2 bases; nucleotides outside the gene matches: 14. This CDR3 region has 18 residues.

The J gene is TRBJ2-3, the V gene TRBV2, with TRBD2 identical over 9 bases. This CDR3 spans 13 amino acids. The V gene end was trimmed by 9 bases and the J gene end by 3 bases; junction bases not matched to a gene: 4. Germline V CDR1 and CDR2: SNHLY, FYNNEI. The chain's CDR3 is CARPGLATDTQYF. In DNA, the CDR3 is TGTGCCAGGCCGGGACTAGCAACAGATACGCAGTATTTT.

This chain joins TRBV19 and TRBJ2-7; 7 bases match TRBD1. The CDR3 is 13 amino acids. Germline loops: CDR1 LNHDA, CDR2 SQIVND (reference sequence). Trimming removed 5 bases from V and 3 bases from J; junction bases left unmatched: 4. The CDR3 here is CASSPRDSYEQYF. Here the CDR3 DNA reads TGTGCCAGTAGTCCCCGGGACAGCTACGAGCAGTACTTC.

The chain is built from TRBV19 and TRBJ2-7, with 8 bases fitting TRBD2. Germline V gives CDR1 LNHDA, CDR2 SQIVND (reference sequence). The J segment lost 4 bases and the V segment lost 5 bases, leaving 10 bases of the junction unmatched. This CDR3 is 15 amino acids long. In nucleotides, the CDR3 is TGTGCCAGTAGTTACTATAGCGGGAACTCGTACGAGCAGTACTTC. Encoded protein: CASSYYSGNSYEQYF.

The DNA of the CDR3 is TGTGCCAGCAGCTCTCCACACCGAACCTACGAGCAGTACTTC. Translating it yields CASSSPHRTYEQYF. The chain employs TRBV7-8 and TRBJ2-7, with D hard to call. Germline lookup yields CDR1 SGHVS and CDR2 FQNEAQ. The ends were cut back, 4 bases at V and 2 bases at J, with 12 bases in the middle. There are 14 residues in the CDR3.

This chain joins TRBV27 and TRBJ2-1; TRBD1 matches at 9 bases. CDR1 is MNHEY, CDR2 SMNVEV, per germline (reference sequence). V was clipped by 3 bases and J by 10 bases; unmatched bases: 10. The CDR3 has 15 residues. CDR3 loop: CASSFRGTGPQEQFF. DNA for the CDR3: TGTGCCAGCAGTTTCCGAGGGACAGGGCCTCAGGAGCAGTTCTTC.

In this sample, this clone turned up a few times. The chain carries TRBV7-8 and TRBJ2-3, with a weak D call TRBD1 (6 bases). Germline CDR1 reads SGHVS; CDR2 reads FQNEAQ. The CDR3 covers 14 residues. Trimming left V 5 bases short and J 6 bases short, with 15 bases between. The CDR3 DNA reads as TGTGCCAGCAGCCCACAGGGATTTGGGGATACGCAGTATTTT. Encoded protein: CASSPQGFGDTQYF. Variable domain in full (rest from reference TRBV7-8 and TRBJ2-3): GAGVSQSPRYKVAKRGQDVALRCDPISGHVSLFWYQQALGQGPEFLTYFQNEAQLDKSGLPSDRFFAERPEGSVSTLKIQRTQQEDSAVYLCASSPQGFGDTQYFGPGTRLTVL.

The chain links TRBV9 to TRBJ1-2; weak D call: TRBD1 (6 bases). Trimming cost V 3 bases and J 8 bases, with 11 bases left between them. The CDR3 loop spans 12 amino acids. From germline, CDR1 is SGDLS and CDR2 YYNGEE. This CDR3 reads CASSAGQFGYTF. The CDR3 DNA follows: TGTGCCAGCAGCGCAGGACAGTTCGGCTACACCTTC.

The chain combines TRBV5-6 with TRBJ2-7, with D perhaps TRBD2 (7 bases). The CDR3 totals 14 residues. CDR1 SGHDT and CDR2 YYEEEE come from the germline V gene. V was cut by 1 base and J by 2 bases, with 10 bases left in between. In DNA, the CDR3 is TGTGCCAGCAGCTTGCGGGGGGCCGCCTACGAGCAGTACTTC. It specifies CASSLRGAAYEQYF.

The CDR3 protein is CAWSTTGWNTEAFF. CDR3 nucleotide sequence: TGTGCCTGGAGTACGACAGGATGGAACACTGAAGCTTTCTTT. The chain couples TRBV30 to TRBJ1-1; the D gene is possibly TRBD1 (6 bases). The CDR3 is 14 amino acids. CDR1 is GTSNPN, CDR2 SVGIG, per germline (reference sequence). V lost 2 bases and J lost 1, with 11 bases in between.

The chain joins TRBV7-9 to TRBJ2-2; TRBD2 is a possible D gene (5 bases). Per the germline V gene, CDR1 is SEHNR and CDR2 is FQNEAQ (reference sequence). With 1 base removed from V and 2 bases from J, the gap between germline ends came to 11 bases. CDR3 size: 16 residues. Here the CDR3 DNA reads TGTGCCAGCAGCTTAGTAGACGGGATCAACACCGGGGAGCTGTTTTTT. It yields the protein CASSLVDGINTGELFF.

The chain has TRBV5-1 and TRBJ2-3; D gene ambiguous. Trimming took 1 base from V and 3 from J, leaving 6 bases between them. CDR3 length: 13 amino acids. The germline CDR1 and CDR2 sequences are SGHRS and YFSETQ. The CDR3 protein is CASSLTETDTQYF. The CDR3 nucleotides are TGCGCCAGCAGCTTGACTGAAACAGATACGCAGTATTTT.

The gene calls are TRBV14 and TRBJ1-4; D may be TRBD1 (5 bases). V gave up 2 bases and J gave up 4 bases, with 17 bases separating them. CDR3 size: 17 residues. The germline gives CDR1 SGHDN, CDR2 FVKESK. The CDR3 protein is CASSQHPPDRVNEKLFF. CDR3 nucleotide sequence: TGTGCCAGCAGCCAACACCCTCCCGACAGAGTTAATGAAAAACTGTTTTTT.

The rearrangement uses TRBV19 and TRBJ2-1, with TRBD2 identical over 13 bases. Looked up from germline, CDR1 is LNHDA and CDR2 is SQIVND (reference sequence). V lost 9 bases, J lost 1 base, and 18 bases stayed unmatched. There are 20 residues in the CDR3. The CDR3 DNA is TGTGCCAGCCAGTCTTATCCTCCGGGACTAGCGGGACCTTCCTACAATGAGCAGTTCTTC. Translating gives CASQSYPPGLAGPSYNEQFF.

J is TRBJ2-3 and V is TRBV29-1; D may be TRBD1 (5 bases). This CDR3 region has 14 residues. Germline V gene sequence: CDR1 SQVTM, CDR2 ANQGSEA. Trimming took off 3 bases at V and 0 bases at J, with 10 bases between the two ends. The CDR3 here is CSVDVRQSTDTQYF. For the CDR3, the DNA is TGCAGCGTTGACGTAAGACAGAGCACAGATACGCAGTATTTT.

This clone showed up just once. Here the CDR3 DNA reads TGTGCCAGCAGCTTATTAGGGGCAATGAACACTGAAGCTTTCTTT. It codes for CASSLLGAMNTEAFF. This rearrangement joins TRBV5-6 to TRBJ1-1, with TRBD1 as a possible D gene (5 bases). The germline CDR1 and CDR2 sequences are SGHDT and YYEEEE. V lost 2 bases, J lost 0 bases, and 11 bases lay in between. The CDR3 runs to 15 residues.

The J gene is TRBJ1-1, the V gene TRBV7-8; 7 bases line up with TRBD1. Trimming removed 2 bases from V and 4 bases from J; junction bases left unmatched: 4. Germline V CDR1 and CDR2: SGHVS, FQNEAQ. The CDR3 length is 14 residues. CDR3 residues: CASSLQRQGTEAFF. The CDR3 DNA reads TGTGCCAGCAGCTTACAGAGACAGGGCACTGAAGCTTTCTTT.